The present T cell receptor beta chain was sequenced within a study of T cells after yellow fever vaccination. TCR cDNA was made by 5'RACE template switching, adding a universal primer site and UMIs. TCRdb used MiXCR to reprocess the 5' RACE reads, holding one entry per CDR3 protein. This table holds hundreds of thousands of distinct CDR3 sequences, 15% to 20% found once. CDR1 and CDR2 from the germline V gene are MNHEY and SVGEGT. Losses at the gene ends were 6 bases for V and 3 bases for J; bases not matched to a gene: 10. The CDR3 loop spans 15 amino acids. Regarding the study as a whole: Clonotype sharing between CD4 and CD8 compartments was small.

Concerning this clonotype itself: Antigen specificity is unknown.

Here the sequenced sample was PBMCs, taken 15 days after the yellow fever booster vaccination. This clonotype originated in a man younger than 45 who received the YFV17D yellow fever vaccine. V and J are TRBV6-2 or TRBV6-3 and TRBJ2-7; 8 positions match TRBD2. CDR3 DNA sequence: TGTGCCAGCAGAACGAGCGGGAGACAGATCTACGAGCAGTACTTC. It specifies CASRTSGRQIYEQYF.